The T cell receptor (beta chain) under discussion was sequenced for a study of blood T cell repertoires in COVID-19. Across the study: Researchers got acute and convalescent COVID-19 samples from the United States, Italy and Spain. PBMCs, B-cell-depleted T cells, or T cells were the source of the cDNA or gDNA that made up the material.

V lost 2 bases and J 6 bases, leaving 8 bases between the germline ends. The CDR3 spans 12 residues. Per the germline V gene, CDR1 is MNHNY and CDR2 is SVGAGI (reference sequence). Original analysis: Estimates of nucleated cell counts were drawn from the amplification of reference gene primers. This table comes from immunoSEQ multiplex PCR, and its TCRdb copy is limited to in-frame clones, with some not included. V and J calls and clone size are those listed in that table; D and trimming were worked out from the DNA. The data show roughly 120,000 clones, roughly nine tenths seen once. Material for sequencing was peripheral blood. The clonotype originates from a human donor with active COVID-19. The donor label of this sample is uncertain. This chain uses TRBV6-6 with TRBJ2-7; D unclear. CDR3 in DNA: TGTGCCAGCAGTTACGAGGCCTTCGAGCAGTACTTC. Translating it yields CASSYEAFEQYF.